This is a list of T cell receptor beta chains from one sample in a study of metastatic and nonmetastatic thyroid tumors. TCRdb re-clonotyped the PCR reads through MiXCR. The sample lists 25,000 to 35,000 clones; more than 15% were seen once. Sequenced: blood. The receptors here all came from a female donor with papillary thyroid cancer or a benign thyroid nodule (not recorded which). Some clones in this sample may be carry-over from other donors' samples. Both conserved end residues are trimmed from each CDR3. Each record gives: clone size, V gene, J gene, CDR3 protein. Clone size is not always given. Where it is, it says once, few, many or a class for expanded clones.

many	TRBV9	TRBJ1-2	ASSRTPGQGAYGYT
many	TRBV5-6	TRBJ1-2	ASTWRGNTLYGYT
many	TRBV5-1	TRBJ2-5	ASSLVGIKETQY
many	TRBV5-1	TRBJ1-1	ASSSQQGALNTEAF
many	TRBV7-9	TRBJ1-5	ASGTGGESNQPQH
NA	TRBV5-1	TRBJ1-2	ASTAGWGSYGYT
many	TRBV20-1	TRBJ1-6	SASRGEGLSPLH
many	TRBV2	TRBJ2-5	ASSGGSGAEETQY
NA	TRBV30	TRBJ1-1	AWSLGPGGTEAF
many	TRBV20-1	TRBJ2-5	SALSSGGSKETQY
large	TRBV11-3	TRBJ2-7	ASSLGLADIREQY
many	TRBV6-1	TRBJ2-4	ASRDQGTAKNIQY
many	TRBV5-4	TRBJ1-2	ASSLGQGVVYGYT
many	TRBV19	TRBJ1-1	ASRDKNTEAF
few	TRBV24-1	TRBJ1-1	ATQGELNTEAF
many	TRBV20-1	TRBJ1-2	SASIGTSLGYT
many	TRBV15	TRBJ2-7	ATSRGTSRYEQY
NA	TRBV11-3	TRBJ2-2	ASSRLSGSHTGELF
many	TRBV20-1	TRBJ2-1	SAGALGTVLGRSYNEQF
many	TRBV10-3	TRBJ2-3	AISEGTDTQY
many	TRBV7-6	TRBJ1-3	ASSLEGDPGNTIY
NA	TRBV19	TRBJ2-5	ASSISQQETQY
NA	TRBV7-2	TRBJ2-7	ASSLPTGYDQY
many	TRBV28	TRBJ2-3	ASSLGPGQRGGTDTQY
few	TRBV6-2/TRBV6-3	TRBJ2-2	ASSPGTGETGELF
many	TRBV7-9	TRBJ2-1	ASSPALANEQF
NA	TRBV30	TRBJ2-5	AYFGGGWETQY
few	TRBV6-1	TRBJ2-3	ASSSGGQCTDAQY
many	TRBV4-1	TRBJ2-6	ASSQWASGSGGANVLT
medium-sized	TRBV6-1	TRBJ2-7	ASSGNYEQY
once	TRBV20-1	TRBJ2-3	SASREASTDTQY
many	TRBV7-9	TRBJ2-1	ASSLAEQF
many	TRBV24-1	TRBJ2-5	ATSDPTGQETQY
NA	TRBV20-1	TRBJ2-7	SAHRLGWGSWEQY
many	TRBV28	TRBJ2-7	ASLGESGLAGTSYEQY
NA	TRBV7-2	TRBJ2-5	ASRLGGGETQY
many	TRBV20-1	TRBJ1-1	SAKRTPEGTEAF
many	TRBV12-3/TRBV12-4	TRBJ2-1	ASGRGLHEQF